Below are 22 T cell receptor beta chains sequenced from a single sample in a study of identical twins (dated by TCRdb to the mid-2010s). The library was made by 5' RACE. Sequenced using an Illumina HiSeq 2000. TCRdb reworked the public reads: Q25 trimming with fastp, MiXCR clone assembly, productive beta chains retained. Duplicate CDR3 protein sequences are folded into a single record with the most common DNA and genes. The sample records a few hundred thousand distinct CDR3 sequences, roughly an eighth of which are singletons. The ten largest account for approximately 0.98% of the sample. The same sample was also studied in work on yellow fever vaccine responses in identical twins.

Sequenced sample: CD4+ T cells sorted from blood. These receptors originate from a woman aged 18-29 years in good health.

A word on this clonotype: This likely comes from a read error, as the CDR3 has no conserved phenylalanine or tryptophan at its end. The J gene is TRBJ2-3, the V gene TRBV5-1, with TRBD2 as a possible D gene (7 bases). The CDR3 consists of 15 residues. V was pared by 0 bases and J by 9 bases, with 17 bases between. CDR1 is SGHRS and CDR2 is YFSETQ in the germline V gene. The CDR3 sequence: CASSLDGGPISTQYY. The CDR3 DNA sequence: TGCGCCAGCAGCTTGGACGGGGGGCCCATCTCGACGCAGTATTAT.

This clonotype was detected many times. This chain joins TRBV5-1 and TRBJ2-1; possibly TRBD1 or TRBD2 for D (5 bases each). The length of the CDR3 is 14 residues. Germline V CDR1 and CDR2: SGHRS, YFSETQ. The ends were cut back, 0 bases at V and 9 bases at J, with 13 bases in the middle. The CDR3 DNA sequence: TGCGCCAGCAGCTTGGAGGGGTTCAGCGGTGAGCAGTTCTTC. This encodes CASSLEGFSGEQFF.

The V gene is TRBV24-1, the J gene TRBJ2-5; 7 bases align to TRBD1. The CDR3 has 13 residues. CDR1 and CDR2 from the germline V gene are KGHDR and SFDVKD. J lost 3 bases, V lost 9 bases, and 6 bases had no gene match. The CDR3 DNA follows: TGTGCCACCCGCGACAGGGCCGAAGAGACCCAGTACTTC. It specifies CATRDRAEETQYF.

This clonotype was observed a handful of times. The chain is built from TRBV2 and TRBJ2-3; D could derive from TRBD1 or TRBD2 (5 bases each). This CDR3 contains 15 residues. Trimming removed 8 bases at V and 6 bases at J, with 21 bases between. The germline V gene has CDR1 SNHLY and CDR2 FYNNEI. In nucleotides, the CDR3 is TGTGCCAGCTCCATATCAGGGAGAGGGAGCGATACGCAGTATTTT. Translation: CASSISGRGSDTQYF.

This clonotype has just a few counts. The J gene is TRBJ2-1, the V gene TRBV11-2; TRBD2 agrees at 11 bases. The J segment lost 4 bases and the V segment lost 7 bases, leaving 9 bases of the junction unmatched. From germline, CDR1 is SGHAT and CDR2 FQNNGV. This CDR3 has 16 residues. The chain's CDR3 is CASKKTGTSGYNEQFF. The CDR3 DNA sequence: TGTGCCAGCAAGAAAACCGGGACTAGCGGTTACAATGAGCAGTTCTTC.

The genes are TRBV10-2 and TRBJ2-7, with a weak D call TRBD2 (7 bases). The CDR3 is made up of 13 amino acids. Trimming stripped 9 bases from V and 5 bases from J, with 17 bases between. Germline CDR1 and CDR2: WSHSY and SAAADI. CDR3 DNA: TGCGCCAGTCGGCAGGGAGGGGGTAACGAGCAGTACTTC. Amino acid sequence: CASRQGGGNEQYF.

J is TRBJ2-7 and V is TRBV11-2; D is uncertain. V lost 5 bases and J lost 3, with 11 bases in between. The CDR3 spans 13 residues. Germline V gene lookup returns CDR1 SGHAT and CDR2 FQNNGV. CDR3 sequence: CASSGSRLYEQYF. Written as DNA, the CDR3 is TGTGCCAGCAGCGGGTCCCGACTCTACGAGCAGTACTTC.

Comments on this clonotype: A read error may account for a junction end that differs from germline. The V and J genes are TRBV29-1 and TRBJ2-1; TRBD2 aligns across 7 bases. CDR3 length: 15 residues. In germline, CDR1 is SQVTM, CDR2 ANQGSEA. Written as DNA, the CDR3 is TGCAGCGTTGATTCTGGGCAGCGGGGCTACAGTGAGCAGTTCTTC. This codes for CSVDSGQRGYSEQFF.

At least ten counts were recorded for this clonotype. This rearrangement joins TRBV29-1 to TRBJ2-4; 8 bases map to TRBD2. Germline loops: CDR1 SQVTM, CDR2 ANQGSEA. The CDR3 consists of 18 residues. V shed 0 bases, J shed 4 bases, and the junction held 14 bases outside the gene matches. CDR3 residues: CSVEEYLRSGSGKNIQYF. The CDR3 coding sequence is TGCAGCGTTGAAGAATACCTTAGGAGCGGGAGTGGTAAAAACATTCAGTACTTC. The full variable domain, in which reference TRBV29-1 and TRBJ2-4 provide the parts outside the CDR3, is SAVISQKPSRDICQRGTSLTIQCQVDSQVTMMFWYRQQPGQSLTLIATANQGSEATYESGFVIDKFPISRPNLTFSTLTVSNMSPEDSSIYLCSVEEYLRSGSGKNIQYFGAGTRLSVL.

V gene TRBV25-1 combines with J gene TRBJ1-1, with no clear D. CDR3 length equals 14 residues. The V end was cut by 4 bases, the J end by 0 bases, with 9 bases between. CDR1 and CDR2 from the germline V gene are MGHDK and SYGVNS. The CDR3 spells CASSGNGLNTEAFF. CDR3 bases: TGTGCCAGCAGTGGGAACGGACTGAACACTGAAGCTTTCTTT. Full variable domain (missing parts from reference TRBV25-1 and TRBJ1-1): EADIYQTPRYLVIGTGKKITLECSQTMGHDKMYWYQQDPGMELHLIHYSYGVNSTEKGDLSSESTVSRIRTEHFPLTLESARPSHTSQYLCASSGNGLNTEAFFGQGTRLTVV.

This clonotype was seen once. The V call is TRBV7-2, the J call TRBJ2-7; D gene ambiguous. Germline V gene data show CDR1 as SGHTA and CDR2 as FQGNSA. CDR3 size: 14 residues. V dropped 5 bases and J dropped 2 bases, with 13 bases sitting between them. This CDR3 is CASSPNPGTYEQYF. CDR3 nucleotide sequence: TGTGCCAGCAGCCCAAACCCCGGAACCTACGAGCAGTACTTC.

This clonotype has a count of ten or more. The chain couples TRBV4-1 to TRBJ1-2; D is ambiguous. V lost 0 bases and J 6 bases, leaving 14 bases between the germline ends. Germline CDR1 reads MGHRA; CDR2 reads YSYEKL. There are 15 residues in the CDR3. CDR3 DNA: TGCGCCAGCAGCCAAGACTCCGGATACTATGATGGCTACACCTTC. This gives the protein CASSQDSGYYDGYTF.

This clonotype was seen at least ten times. V is TRBV5-1 and J is TRBJ2-7, with D perhaps TRBD1 (6 bases). This CDR3 is 13 amino acids long. V shed 1 base and J shed 4 bases, with 9 bases lying between them. Germline lookup yields CDR1 SGHRS and CDR2 YFSETQ. Written as DNA, the CDR3 is TGCGCCAGCAGCTTGACAGGGCTTTACGAGCAGTACTTC. Translated, it gives CASSLTGLYEQYF.

This clonotype turned up a few times. V is TRBV3-1 and J is TRBJ2-7, with a tentative D call TRBD1 (5 bases). V was clipped by 1 base and J by 2 bases, with 9 bases between them. The germline V gene has CDR1 LGHDT and CDR2 YNNKEL (reference sequence). CDR3 length equals 14 residues. This chain's CDR3 is CASSQAQGPYEQYF. Here the CDR3 DNA reads TGTGCCAGCAGCCAAGCGCAGGGCCCCTACGAGCAGTACTTC.

This clonotype appeared many times. The gene calls are TRBV20-1 and TRBJ2-3; D is uncertain. V lost 0 bases to trimming and J lost 10 bases, with 11 bases between them. This CDR3 region has 12 residues. Looked up from germline, CDR1 is DFQATT and CDR2 is SNEGSKA (reference sequence). The DNA of the CDR3 is TGCAGTGCTAGAGAGCCTGTGGGCCCGCAGTATTTT. It translates to CSAREPVGPQYF.

The sample holds a few counts of this clonotype. The chain is built from TRBV25-1 and TRBJ2-7; the D is unclear. Germline CDR1 reads MGHDK; CDR2 reads SYGVNS. V lost 2 bases and J 2 bases, leaving 7 bases between the germline ends. CDR3 length equals 13 residues. The CDR3 loop is CASSELSAYEQYF. Written as DNA, the CDR3 is TGTGCCAGCAGTGAACTCTCAGCCTACGAGCAGTACTTC.

Points on this clonotype: A much larger clone is a single base away; this may be a read error. This sequence joins TRBV5-1 and TRBJ2-3, with 9 bases aligning to TRBD2. CDR3 length: 14 residues. The V gene end was trimmed by 3 bases and the J gene end by 4 bases; junction bases not matched to a gene: 3. Germline V lookup: CDR1 SGHRS, CDR2 YFSETQ. CDR3 amino acids: CASSCSGRADTQYF. CDR3 DNA sequence: TGCGCCAGCAGCTGTAGCGGGAGAGCAGATACGCAGTATTTT.

The rearrangement uses TRBV28 and TRBJ2-1; 7 bases align to TRBD1. V lost 6 bases, J lost 6 bases, and 11 bases stayed unmatched. Germline lookup yields CDR1 MDHEN and CDR2 SYDVKM. The CDR3 sequence is 15 residues long. The CDR3 region has the DNA TGTGCCAGCAGGGTACAGGGGAAGTCGAGCAATGAGCAGTTCTTC. Translated, it gives CASRVQGKSSNEQFF.

This clonotype was observed a few times. The chain combines TRBV7-8 with TRBJ1-4; D is unclear. The V and J ends lost 5 bases and 4 bases respectively, with 14 bases between them. This CDR3 is 15 amino acids long. Germline CDR1 SGHVS, CDR2 FQNEAQ. The CDR3 spells CASSKADGFNEKLFF. The DNA for the CDR3 is TGTGCCAGCAGCAAAGCGGACGGATTTAATGAAAAACTGTTTTTT.

This clonotype was seen ten or more times. This rearrangement joins TRBV5-1 to TRBJ1-1; D uncertain. This CDR3 spans 13 amino acids. V lost 0 bases and J lost 4, with 7 bases in between. From germline, CDR1 is SGHRS and CDR2 YFSETQ. Written as DNA, the CDR3 is TGCGCCAGCAGCTTGGTGGGGTTCACTGAAGCTTTCTTT. This sequence encodes CASSLVGFTEAFF.

In this sample, this clonotype turned up many times. The chain employs TRBV29-1 and TRBJ2-6; D is undetermined. The CDR3 length is 14 residues. The germline gives CDR1 SQVTM, CDR2 ANQGSEA. CDR3 residues: CVAQFSSGANVLTF. The CDR3 nucleotides read TGCGTCGCCCAGTTCAGCTCTGGGGCCAACGTCCTGACTTTC.

This clonotype was seen ten or more times. The chain links TRBV15 to TRBJ2-3; a possible D gene is TRBD2 (6 bases). The CDR3 loop spans 15 amino acids. The V end was cut by 0 bases, the J end by 0 bases, with 7 bases between. CDR1 is LNHNV and CDR2 is YYDKDF in the germline V gene (reference sequence). CDR3 coding DNA: TGTGCCACCAGCAGAGAGCGGGAAAGCACAGATACGCAGTATTTT. Protein sequence: CATSRERESTDTQYF.